Sequencing of this TCR beta chain was carried out in a study of Tregs in tolerant kidney transplant recipients. Germline V CDR1 and CDR2: MDHEN, SYDVKM. The CDR3 is 14 residues long. V lost 1 base, J lost 10 bases, and 13 bases lay in between. Repertoires were generated with immunoSEQ multiplex PCR, while TCRdb's copy carries only in-frame clones and drops some. The table shows 50,000 to 65,000 clones, with about 89% occurring only once. Recipients received nonmyeloablative bone marrow transplants from related graft donors, with transient mixed chimerism. Unstimulated Tregs (CD4+CD25+CD127-) and CD4+CD25- non-Tregs were sorted from PBMCs. This clone turned up a few times.

This specimen was CD4+ T cells from blood (PBMCs), taken 6 months after the transplant. This chain uses TRBV28 with TRBJ1-4, with a weak D call TRBD1 (6 bases). The clonotype comes from a human patient who received a combined kidney and bone marrow transplant. Some T cells may trace back to the graft donor. CDR3 residues: CASSLSTGRGKLFF. The CDR3 nucleotides read TGTGCCAGCAGTTTATCTACAGGGAGGGGAAAACTGTTTTTT. The complete variable domain, with remaining parts taken from reference TRBV28 and TRBJ1-4, reads DVKVTQSSRYLVKRTGEKVFLECVQDMDHENMFWYRQDPGLGLRLIYFSYDVKMKEKGDIPEGYSVSREKKERFSLILESASTNQTSMYLCASSLSTGRGKLFFGSGTQLSVL.